This is a list of T cell receptor beta chains from one sample in a study of regulatory T cells in long-lasting Graves disease. From the multiplex PCR reads, TCRdb called clonotypes with MiXCR, one entry per CDR3 protein. There are about 540,000 distinct CDR3 sequences in the sample; roughly 14% occur only once, and roughly a tenth lies in the top ten. The sample was also reused in another study, on T cells in Graves' hyperthyroidism and ophthalmopathy.

Specimen: peripheral blood mononuclear cells (PBMCs), collected at new diagnosis, from a patient treated with antithyroid drugs. The origin of the receptors is a man aged 25 to 40 with Graves disease. Each CDR3 is given with its conserved first and last residue. Each record gives: clone size, CDR3 length, V gene, J gene, D gene, CDR3 DNA, CDR3 protein. A D gene is named only where the DNA matches it firmly. Size tells how often a clone was seen (once, few, many) or the class of an expanded clone, and some rows leave it out.

>few|15|TRBV30|TRBJ2-3|NA
TGTGCCTGGAGTGGAACAGGACTTTTTACAGATACGCAGTATTTT
CAWSGTGLFTDTQYF
>NA|22|TRBV5-1|TRBJ2-6|NA
TGCGCCAGCAGCCACCGGACAACCCAGAGCCCCTTACGGACCTCTGGGGCCAACGTCCTGACTTTC
CASSHRTTQSPLRTSGANVLTF
>many|13|TRBV6-1|TRBJ2-7|NA
TGTGCCAGCAGACAGGGAGGGGACTACGAGCAGTACTTC
CASRQGGDYEQYF
>many|15|TRBV11-2|TRBJ2-7|NA
TGTGCCAGCAGCTCGACTAGGGTGGACCGCTACGAGCAGTACTTC
CASSSTRVDRYEQYF
>many|14|TRBV20-1|TRBJ2-5|TRBD2
TGCAGTGCTAGAGAGGGCACTAGCGAAGAGACCCAGTACTTC
CSAREGTSEETQYF
>many|16|TRBV15|TRBJ1-2|NA
TGTGCCACCAGCAGATCTATCATGGTATCTGGCTATGGCTACACCTTC
CATSRSIMVSGYGYTF
>many|14|TRBV2|TRBJ1-5|NA
TGTGCCAGCAGTGTAGCACAGATCTATCAGCCCCAGCATTTT
CASSVAQIYQPQHF
>many|17|TRBV12-3/TRBV12-4|TRBJ2-2|NA
TGTGCCAGCAGTTTTACAGGGAGGGCTTCGAACACCGGGGAGCTGTTTTTT
CASSFTGRASNTGELFF
>many|14|TRBV20-1|TRBJ2-1|NA
TGCAGTGTTCTTATGTGGCAGGGGAGGAATGAGCAGTTCTTC
CSVLMWQGRNEQFF
>many|16|TRBV3-1|TRBJ2-3|NA
TGTGCCAGCAGCCAAGAATATCCCCTCTTCTCAGATACGCAGTATTTT
CASSQEYPLFSDTQYF
>NA|15|TRBV19|TRBJ2-3|NA
TGTGCCAGTAGGTCCGGTCGTACAAGCACAGATACGCAGTATTTT
CASRSGRTSTDTQYF
>few|18|TRBV27|TRBJ2-1|TRBD2
TGTGCCAGCAGTCCCCGGGCCGTTAGGGCGGGAGACCACAATGAGCAGTTCTTC
CASSPRAVRAGDHNEQFF
>few|17|TRBV5-6|TRBJ2-1|TRBD2
TGTGCCAGCAGCATCCCCGGGACTAGCGGGAGTAGAAAGGAGCAGTTCTTC
CASSIPGTSGSRKEQFF
>NA|15|TRBV13|TRBJ2-1|TRBD2
TGTGCCAGCAGCCAAGGGACTAGCGGTAAGAATGGGCAGTTCTTC
CASSQGTSGKNGQFF